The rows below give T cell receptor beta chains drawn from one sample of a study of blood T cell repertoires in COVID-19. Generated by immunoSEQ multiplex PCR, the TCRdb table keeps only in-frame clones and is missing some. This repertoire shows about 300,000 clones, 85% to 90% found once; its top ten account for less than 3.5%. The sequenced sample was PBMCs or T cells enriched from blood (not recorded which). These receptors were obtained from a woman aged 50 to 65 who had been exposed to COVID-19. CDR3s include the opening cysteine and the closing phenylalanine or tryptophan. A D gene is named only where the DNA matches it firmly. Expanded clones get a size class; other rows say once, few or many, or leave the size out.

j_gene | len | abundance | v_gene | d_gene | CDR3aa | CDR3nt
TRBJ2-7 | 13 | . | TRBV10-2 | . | CASSEARAYEQYF | TGCGCCAGCAGTGAGGCCCGGGCCTACGAGCAGTACTTC
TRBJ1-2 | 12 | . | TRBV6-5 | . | CASNGDNYGYTF | TGTGCCAGCAACGGAGATAACTATGGCTACACCTTC
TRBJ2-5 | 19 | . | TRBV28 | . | CASSPPSGGGLRGVETQYF | TGTGCCAGCAGTCCACCGAGTGGGGGGGGCCTGAGAGGAGTTGAGACCCAGTACTTC
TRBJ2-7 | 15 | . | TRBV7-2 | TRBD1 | CASSLEGRGLDEQYF | TGTGCCAGCAGCTTAGAAGGCAGGGGGCTAGATGAGCAGTACTTC
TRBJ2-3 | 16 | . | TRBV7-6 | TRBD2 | CASSQNPSGITDTQYF | TGTGCCAGCAGCCAAAATCCTAGCGGGATCACAGATACGCAGTATTTT
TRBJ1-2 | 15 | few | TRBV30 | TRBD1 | CAWSLGTGGNYGYTF | TGTGCCTGGAGTCTGGGGACAGGGGGGAACTATGGCTACACCTTC
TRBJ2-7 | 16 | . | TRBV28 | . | CASSLGGGGRTYEQYF | TGTGCCAGCAGTTTAGGGGGCGGGGGCCGTACCTACGAGCAGTACTTC
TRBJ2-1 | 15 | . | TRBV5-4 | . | CASSLASHLYNEQFF | TGTGCCAGCAGCTTGGCCTCACATCTCTACAATGAGCAGTTCTTC
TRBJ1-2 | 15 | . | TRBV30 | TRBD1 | CAWNRGTGVLLGYTF | TGTGCCTGGAATCGGGGGACAGGGGTATTGTTAGGCTACACCTTC
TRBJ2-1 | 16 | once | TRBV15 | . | CATSRDWRAVGNEQFF | TGTGCCACCAGCAGAGATTGGCGAGCGGTCGGCAATGAGCAGTTCTTC
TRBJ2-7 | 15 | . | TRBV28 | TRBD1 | CASSLVGTASYEQYF | TGTGCCAGCAGCTTGGTCGGGACAGCTTCCTACGAGCAGTACTTC
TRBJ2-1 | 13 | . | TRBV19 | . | CASSLGLDNEQFF | TGTGCCAGCTCTTTGGGGCTGGACAATGAGCAGTTCTTC
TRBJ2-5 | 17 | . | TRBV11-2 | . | CASSLNGDRAGGETQYF | TGTGCCAGCAGCTTAAATGGGGATAGAGCTGGGGGGGAGACCCAGTACTTC
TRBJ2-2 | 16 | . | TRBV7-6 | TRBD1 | CASSLAWGQGSGELFF | TGTGCCAGCAGCTTAGCGTGGGGACAGGGATCCGGGGAGCTGTTTTTT
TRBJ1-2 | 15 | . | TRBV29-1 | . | CSVGVGGVLGYGYTF | TGCAGCGTTGGAGTTGGGGGGGTCTTGGGATATGGCTACACCTTC
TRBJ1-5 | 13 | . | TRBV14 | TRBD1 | CASSQSRDSPQHF | TGTGCCAGCAGCCAATCGAGGGACAGTCCCCAGCATTTT
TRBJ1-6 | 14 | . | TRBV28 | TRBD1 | CASSQGTGGEPLHF | TGTGCCAGCAGTCAAGGGACAGGGGGGGAACCCCTCCACTTT
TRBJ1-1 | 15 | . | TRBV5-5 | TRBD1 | CASSYRTGWNTEAFF | TGTGCCAGCAGCTACCGGACAGGGTGGAACACTGAAGCTTTCTTT
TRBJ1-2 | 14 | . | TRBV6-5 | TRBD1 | CASSRGGQDYGYTF | TGTGCCAGCAGCCGAGGGGGACAGGACTATGGCTACACCTTC
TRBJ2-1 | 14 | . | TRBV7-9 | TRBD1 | CASSSGQGRYEQFF | TGTGCCAGCAGCTCGGGACAGGGACGGTATGAGCAGTTCTTC
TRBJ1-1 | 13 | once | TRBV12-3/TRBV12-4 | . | CATRDSANTEAFF | TGTGCCACCAGGGACTCCGCGAACACTGAAGCTTTCTTT
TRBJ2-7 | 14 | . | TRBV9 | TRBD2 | CASGAGTSSYEQYF | TGTGCCAGCGGGGCAGGGACTAGCTCCTACGAGCAGTACTTC
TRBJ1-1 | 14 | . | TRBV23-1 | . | CASSQSYGNTEAFF | TGCGCCAGCAGTCAATCTTACGGGAACACTGAAGCTTTCTTT
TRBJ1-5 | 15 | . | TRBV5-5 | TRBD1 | CASSLLGTENQPQHF | TGTGCCAGCAGCTTGTTAGGGACAGAAAATCAGCCCCAGCATTTT
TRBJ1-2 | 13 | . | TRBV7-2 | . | CASSLGQSMGYTF | TGTGCCAGCAGCTTAGGACAGAGCATGGGCTACACCTTC
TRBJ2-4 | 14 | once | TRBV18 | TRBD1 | CASGTGTAKNIQYF | TGTGCCAGCGGGACAGGGACCGCCAAAAACATTCAGTACTTC
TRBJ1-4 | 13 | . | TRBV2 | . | CASSEGVREKLFF | TGTGCCAGCAGTGAAGGTGTTAGAGAAAAACTGTTTTTT
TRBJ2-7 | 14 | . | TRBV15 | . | CATSPRDTIYEQYF | TGTGCCACCAGTCCACGGGACACCATCTACGAGCAGTACTTC
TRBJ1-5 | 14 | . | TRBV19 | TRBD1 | CASSLTGGNQPQHF | TGTGCCAGTAGCTTGACAGGGGGAAATCAGCCCCAGCATTTT
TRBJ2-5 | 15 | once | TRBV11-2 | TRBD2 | CASSSGLAGQETQYF | TGTGCCAGCAGCTCGGGACTAGCGGGGCAAGAGACCCAGTACTTC
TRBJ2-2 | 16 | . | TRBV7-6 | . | CASSLGTERITGELFF | TGTGCCAGCAGCTTAGGGACAGAGCGGATTACCGGGGAGCTGTTTTTT